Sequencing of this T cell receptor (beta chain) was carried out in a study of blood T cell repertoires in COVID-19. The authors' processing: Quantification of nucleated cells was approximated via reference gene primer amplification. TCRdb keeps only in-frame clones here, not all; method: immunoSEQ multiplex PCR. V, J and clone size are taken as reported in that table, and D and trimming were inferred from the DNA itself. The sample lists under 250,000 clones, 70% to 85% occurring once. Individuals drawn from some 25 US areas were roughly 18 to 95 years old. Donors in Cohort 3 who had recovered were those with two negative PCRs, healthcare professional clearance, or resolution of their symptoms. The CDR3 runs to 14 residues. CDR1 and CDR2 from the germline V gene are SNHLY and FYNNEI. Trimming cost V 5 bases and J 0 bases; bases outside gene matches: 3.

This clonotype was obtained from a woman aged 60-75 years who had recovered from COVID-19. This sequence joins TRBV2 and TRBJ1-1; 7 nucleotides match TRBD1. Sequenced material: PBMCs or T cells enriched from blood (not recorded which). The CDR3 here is CASSPDRMNTEAFF. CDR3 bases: TGTGCCAGCAGTCCGGACAGGATGAACACTGAAGCTTTCTTT.